These 5 T cell receptor gamma chains were sequenced from one sample in a study of gamma-delta chains in newborns, infants, children. TCRdb re-identified clones in the reads via CATT. The sample has 3,000 to 4,500 gamma-chain clones, about 55% seen once; the top ten hold more than 15%. The sequencing input was blood. The receptors derive from a child who was a newborn, infant or young child, either healthy, febrile or measles-vaccinated (not recorded which).

This clone occurred a few times. The junction departs from germline at one end; a sequencing error may be responsible. The chain joins TRGV9 to TRGJP. The length of the CDR3 is 15 residues. Germline V gives CDR1 GITISATS, CDR2 ISYDGTV (reference sequence). The CDR3 nucleotides read TGTGCCTTGTGGGAGGTAGAGTTGGGCAAAAAAATCGAGGTATTT. Translating it yields CALWEVELGKKIEVF.

The rearrangement uses TRGV4 and TRGJ1 or TRGJ2. TCRdb is silent on the J gene; assignment here came from matching the DNA to germline. J lost 8 bases, V lost 0 bases, and 7 bases had no gene match. This CDR3 comprises 13 residues. Germline CDR1 is EGSTGY and CDR2 is YDSYTSSV. DNA of the CDR3: TGTGCCACCTGGGATGGGCCGGGTAATAAGAAACTCTTT. Encoded protein: CATWDGPGNKKLF.

J is TRGJ1 or TRGJ2 and V is TRGV9. No J segment appears in TCRdb, so it was assigned here by matching the sequence to germline. V dropped 2 bases and J dropped 3; count of bases not matched to a gene: 4. The CDR3 extends over 13 amino acids. CDR1 is GITISATS, CDR2 ISYDGTV, per germline (reference sequence). The CDR3 nucleotides are TGTGCCTTGTGGGAGGGACCTTATTATAAGAAACTCTTT. Its translation is CALWEGPYYKKLF.

The chain recombines TRGV8 with TRGJP1. Because TCRdb records no J gene, it was assigned here through a match of the DNA to germline. CDR1 is VENAVY and CDR2 is YDSYNSRV in the germline V gene. The CDR3 runs to 15 residues. V was clipped by 5 bases and J by 6 bases; unmatched bases: 12. The DNA for the CDR3 is TGTGCCACCTGGGCCCCAAAATTCGCTGGTTGGTTCAAGATATTT. Its protein product is CATWAPKFAGWFKIF.

In regard to this clone: Other nucleotide sequences in the sample specify the same CDR3. The rearrangement uses TRGV4 and TRGJ1 or TRGJ2. The J gene is not listed in TCRdb, so it was assigned here from a DNA match to germline. V shed 3 bases, J shed 1 base, and the junction held 3 bases outside the gene matches. Germline V gene lookup returns CDR1 EGSTGY and CDR2 YDSYTSSV. The CDR3 loop spans 13 amino acids. CDR3 region: CATWDPNYYKKLF. The CDR3 DNA is TGTGCCACCTGGGATCCTAATTATTATAAGAAACTCTTT.